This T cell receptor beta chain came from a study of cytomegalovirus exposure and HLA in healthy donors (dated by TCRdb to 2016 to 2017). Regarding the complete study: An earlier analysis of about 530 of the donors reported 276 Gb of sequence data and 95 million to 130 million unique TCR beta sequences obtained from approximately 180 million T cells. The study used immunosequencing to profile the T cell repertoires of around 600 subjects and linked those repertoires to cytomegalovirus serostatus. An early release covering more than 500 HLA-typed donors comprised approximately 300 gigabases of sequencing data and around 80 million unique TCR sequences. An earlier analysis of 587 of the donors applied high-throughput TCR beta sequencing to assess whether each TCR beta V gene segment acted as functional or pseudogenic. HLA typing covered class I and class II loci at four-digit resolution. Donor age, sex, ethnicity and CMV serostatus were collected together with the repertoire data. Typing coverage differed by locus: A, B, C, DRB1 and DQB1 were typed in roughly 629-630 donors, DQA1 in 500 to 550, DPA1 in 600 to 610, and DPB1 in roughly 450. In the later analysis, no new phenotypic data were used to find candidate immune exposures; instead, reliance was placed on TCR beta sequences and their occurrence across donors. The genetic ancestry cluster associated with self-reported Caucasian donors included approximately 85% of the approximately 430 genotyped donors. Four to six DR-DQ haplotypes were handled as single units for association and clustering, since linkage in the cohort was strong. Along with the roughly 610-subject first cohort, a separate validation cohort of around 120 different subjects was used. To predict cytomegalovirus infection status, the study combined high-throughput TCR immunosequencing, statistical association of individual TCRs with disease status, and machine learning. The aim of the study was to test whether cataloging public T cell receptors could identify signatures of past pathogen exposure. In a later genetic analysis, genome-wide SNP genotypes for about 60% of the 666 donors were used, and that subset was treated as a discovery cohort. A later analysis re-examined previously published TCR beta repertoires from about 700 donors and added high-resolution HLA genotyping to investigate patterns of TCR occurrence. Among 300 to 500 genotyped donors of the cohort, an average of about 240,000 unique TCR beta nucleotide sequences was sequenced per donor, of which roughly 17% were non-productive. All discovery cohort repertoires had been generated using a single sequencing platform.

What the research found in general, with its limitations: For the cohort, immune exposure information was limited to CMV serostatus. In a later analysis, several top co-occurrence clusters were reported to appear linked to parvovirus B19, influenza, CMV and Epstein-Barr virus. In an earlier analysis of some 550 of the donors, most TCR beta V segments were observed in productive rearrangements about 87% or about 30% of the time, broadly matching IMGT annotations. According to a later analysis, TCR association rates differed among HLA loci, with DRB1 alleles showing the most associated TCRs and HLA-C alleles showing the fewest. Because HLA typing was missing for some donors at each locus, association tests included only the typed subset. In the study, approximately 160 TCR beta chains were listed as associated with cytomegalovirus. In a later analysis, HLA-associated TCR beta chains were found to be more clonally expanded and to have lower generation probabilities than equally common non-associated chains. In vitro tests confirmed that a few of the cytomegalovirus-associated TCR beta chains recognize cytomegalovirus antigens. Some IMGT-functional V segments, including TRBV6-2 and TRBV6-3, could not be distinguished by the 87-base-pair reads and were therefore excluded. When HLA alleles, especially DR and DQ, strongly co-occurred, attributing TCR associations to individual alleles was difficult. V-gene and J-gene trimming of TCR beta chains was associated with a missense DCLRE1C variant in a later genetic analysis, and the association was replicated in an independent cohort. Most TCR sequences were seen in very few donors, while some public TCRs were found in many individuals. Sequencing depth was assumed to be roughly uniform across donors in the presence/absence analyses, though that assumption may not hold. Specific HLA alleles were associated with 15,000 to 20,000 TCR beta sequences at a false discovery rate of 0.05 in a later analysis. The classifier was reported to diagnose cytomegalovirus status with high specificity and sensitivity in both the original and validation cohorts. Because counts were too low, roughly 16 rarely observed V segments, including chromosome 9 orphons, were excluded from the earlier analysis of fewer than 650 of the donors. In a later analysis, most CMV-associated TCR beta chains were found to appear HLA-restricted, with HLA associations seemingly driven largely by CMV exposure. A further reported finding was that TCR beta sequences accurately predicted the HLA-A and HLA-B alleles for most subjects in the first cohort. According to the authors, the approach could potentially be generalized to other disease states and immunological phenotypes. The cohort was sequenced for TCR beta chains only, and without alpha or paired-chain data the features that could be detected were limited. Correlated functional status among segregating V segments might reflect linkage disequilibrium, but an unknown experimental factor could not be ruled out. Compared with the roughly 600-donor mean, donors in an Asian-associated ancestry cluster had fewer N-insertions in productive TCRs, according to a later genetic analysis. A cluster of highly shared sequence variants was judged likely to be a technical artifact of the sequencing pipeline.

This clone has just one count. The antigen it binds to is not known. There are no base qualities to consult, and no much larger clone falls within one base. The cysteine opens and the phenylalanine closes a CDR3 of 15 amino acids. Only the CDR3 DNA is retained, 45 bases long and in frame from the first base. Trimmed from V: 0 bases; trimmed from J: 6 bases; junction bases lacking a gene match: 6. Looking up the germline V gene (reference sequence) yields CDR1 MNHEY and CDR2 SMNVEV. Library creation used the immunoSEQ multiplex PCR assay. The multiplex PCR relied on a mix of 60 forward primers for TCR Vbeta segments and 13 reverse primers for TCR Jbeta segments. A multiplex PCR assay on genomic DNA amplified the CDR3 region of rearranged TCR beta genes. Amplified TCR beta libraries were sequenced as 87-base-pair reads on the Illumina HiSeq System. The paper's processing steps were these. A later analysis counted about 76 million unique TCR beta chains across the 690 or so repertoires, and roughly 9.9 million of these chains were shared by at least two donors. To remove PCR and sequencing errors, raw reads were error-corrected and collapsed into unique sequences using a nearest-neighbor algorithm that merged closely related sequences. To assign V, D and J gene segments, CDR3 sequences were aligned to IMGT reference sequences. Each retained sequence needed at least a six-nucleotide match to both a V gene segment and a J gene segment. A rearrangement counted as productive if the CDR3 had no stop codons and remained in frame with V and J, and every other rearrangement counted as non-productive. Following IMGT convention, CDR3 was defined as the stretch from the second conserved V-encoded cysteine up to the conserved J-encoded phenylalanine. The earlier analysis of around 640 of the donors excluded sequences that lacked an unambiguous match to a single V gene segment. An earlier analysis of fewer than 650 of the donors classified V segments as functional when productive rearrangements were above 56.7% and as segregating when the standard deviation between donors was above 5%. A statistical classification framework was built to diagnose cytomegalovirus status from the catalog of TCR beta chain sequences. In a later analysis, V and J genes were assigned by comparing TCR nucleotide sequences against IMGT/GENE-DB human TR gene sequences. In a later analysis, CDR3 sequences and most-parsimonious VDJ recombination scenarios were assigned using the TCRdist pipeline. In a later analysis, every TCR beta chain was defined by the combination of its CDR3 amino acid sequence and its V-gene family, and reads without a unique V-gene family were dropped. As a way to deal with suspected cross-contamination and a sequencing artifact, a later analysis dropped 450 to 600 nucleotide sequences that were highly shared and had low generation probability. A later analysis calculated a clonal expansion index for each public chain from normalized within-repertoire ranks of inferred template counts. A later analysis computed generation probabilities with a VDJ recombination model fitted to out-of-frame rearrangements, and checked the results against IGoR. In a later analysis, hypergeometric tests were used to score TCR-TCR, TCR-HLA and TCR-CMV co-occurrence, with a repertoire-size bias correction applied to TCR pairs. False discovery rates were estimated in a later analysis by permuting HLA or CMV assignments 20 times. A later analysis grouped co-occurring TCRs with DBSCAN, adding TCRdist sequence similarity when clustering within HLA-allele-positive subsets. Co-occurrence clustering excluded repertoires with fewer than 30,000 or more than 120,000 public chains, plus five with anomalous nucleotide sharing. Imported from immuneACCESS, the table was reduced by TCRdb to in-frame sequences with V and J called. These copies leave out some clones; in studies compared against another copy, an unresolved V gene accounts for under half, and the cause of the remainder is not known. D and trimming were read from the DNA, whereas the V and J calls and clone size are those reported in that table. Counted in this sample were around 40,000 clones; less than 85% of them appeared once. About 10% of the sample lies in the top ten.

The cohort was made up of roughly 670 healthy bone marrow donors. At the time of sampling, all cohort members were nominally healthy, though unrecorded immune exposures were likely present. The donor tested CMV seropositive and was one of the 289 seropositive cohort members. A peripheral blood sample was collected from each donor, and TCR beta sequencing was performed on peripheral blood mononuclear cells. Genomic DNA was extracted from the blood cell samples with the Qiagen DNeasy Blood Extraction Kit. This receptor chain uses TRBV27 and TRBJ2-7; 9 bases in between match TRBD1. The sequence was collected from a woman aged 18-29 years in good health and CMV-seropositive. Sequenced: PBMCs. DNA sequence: TGTGCCAGCAGTTTATCCCCGGACAGGGGAGGCGAGCAGTACTTC. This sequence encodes CASSLSPDRGGEQYF.